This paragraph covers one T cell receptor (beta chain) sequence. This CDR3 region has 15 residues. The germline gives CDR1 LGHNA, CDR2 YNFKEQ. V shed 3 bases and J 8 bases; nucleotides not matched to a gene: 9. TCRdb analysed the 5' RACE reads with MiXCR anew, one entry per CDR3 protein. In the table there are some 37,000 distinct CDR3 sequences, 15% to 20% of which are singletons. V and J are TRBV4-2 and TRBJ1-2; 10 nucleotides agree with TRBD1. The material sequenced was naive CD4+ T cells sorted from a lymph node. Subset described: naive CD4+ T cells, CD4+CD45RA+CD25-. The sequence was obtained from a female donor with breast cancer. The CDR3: CASSQAGQGMGGYTF. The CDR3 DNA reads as TGTGCCAGCAGCCAGGCGGGACAGGGGATGGGCGGCTACACCTTC.